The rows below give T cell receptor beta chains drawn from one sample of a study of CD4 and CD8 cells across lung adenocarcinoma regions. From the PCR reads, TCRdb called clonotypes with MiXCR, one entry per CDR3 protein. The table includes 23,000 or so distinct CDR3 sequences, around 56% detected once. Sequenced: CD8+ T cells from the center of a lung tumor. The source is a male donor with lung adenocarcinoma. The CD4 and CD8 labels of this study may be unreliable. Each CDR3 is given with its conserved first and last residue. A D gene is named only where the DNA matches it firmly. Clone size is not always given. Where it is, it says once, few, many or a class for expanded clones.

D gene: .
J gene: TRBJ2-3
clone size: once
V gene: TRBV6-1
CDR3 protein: CARGTGGGKLDTQYF
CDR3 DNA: TGTGCCAGGGGGACCGGGGGCGGTAAACTAGATACGCAGTATTTT

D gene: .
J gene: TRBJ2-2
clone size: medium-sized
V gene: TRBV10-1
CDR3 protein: CASSESGRANTGELFF
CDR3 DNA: TGCGCCAGCAGTGAGTCAGGGCGGGCGAACACCGGGGAGCTGTTTTTT

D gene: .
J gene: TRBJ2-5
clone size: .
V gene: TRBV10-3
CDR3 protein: CAGRGGRDEDTQYF
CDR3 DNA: TGTGCGGGGCGTGGGGGCCGTGACGAGGACACTCAGTACTTC

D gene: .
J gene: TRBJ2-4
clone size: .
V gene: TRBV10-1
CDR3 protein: CASGEGGWAKNTQYF
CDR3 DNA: TGCGCCAGCGGGGAGGGGGGGTGGGCCAAAAACACTCAGTACTTC

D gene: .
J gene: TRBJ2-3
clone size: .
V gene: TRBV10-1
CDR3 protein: CASSTAGGGQCSTDTQYF
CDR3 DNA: TGCGCCAGCAGTACGGCGGGCGGAGGGCAGTGTAGCACAGATACGCAGTATTTT

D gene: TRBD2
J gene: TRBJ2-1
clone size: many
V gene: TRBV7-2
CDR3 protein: CASSTVSGRRSYNEQFF
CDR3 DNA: TGTGCCAGCAGCACCGTTAGCGGGAGGAGGTCCTACAATGAGCAGTTCTTC

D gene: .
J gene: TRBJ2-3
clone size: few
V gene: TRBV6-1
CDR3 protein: CASREAGGRVGDTQYF
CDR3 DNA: TGTGCCAGCAGGGAAGCCGGGGGCCGGGTTGGGGATACGCAGTACTTT

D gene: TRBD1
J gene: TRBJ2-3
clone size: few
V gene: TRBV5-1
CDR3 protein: CASSLKQGAGNTQYF
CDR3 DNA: TGCGCCAGCAGCTTGAAACAGGGGGCAGGAAATACGCAGTATTTT

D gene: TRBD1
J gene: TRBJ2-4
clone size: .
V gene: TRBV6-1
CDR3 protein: CASSPDRVRNIQYF
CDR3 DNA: TGTGCCAGCAGTCCGGACAGGGTCCGAAACATTCAGTACTTC

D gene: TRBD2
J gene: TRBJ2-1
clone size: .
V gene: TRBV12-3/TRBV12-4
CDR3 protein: CASRRAASGSYNEQFF
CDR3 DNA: TGTGCCAGCAGGCGGGCGGCTAGCGGGTCCTACAATGAGCAGTTCTTC

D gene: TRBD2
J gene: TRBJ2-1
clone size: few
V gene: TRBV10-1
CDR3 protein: CASSESGTSGGNQFF
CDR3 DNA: TGCGCCAGCAGTGAGTCGGGGACTAGCGGGGGGAACCAGTTCTTC

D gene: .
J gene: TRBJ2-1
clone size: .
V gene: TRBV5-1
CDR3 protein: CASSLAVGIGEQFF
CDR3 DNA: TGCGCCAGCAGCTTGGCAGTCGGGATAGGTGAGCAGTTCTTC

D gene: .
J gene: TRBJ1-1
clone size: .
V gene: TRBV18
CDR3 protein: CASSEDMNTEAFF
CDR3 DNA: TGTGCCAGCTCCGAGGACATGAACACTGAAGCTTTCTTT

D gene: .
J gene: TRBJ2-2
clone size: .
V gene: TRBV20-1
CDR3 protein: CSARDAAELRIGELFF
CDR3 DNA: TGCAGTGCTAGAGATGCCGCGGAATTACGGATCGGGGAGCTGTTTTTT

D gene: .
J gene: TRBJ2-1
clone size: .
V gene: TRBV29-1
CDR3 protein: CSVEDPDRTSYNEQFF
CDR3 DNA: TGCAGCGTTGAAGATCCGGACAGAACCTCCTACAATGAGCAGTTCTTC

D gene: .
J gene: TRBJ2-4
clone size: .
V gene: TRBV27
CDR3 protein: CASSLRGGRAQNIQYF
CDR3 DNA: TGTGCCAGCAGCCTGAGGGGGGGCAGAGCCCAAAACATTCAGTACTTC

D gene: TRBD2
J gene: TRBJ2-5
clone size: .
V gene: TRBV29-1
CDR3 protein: CSVEDPGTSEHF
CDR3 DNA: TGCAGCGTTGAAGATCCAGGGACTAGCGAGCACTTC

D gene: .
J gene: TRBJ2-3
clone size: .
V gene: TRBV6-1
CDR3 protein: CASSPSGVGAKDTQYF
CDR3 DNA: TGTGCCAGCAGCCCATCGGGCGTGGGAGCCAAAGATACGCAGTATTTC